A selection of T cell receptor beta chains follows, all from one sample in a study of T cells after yellow fever vaccination. Using its own MiXCR run on the 5' RACE reads, TCRdb lists one record per CDR3 protein. The table records hundreds of thousands of distinct CDR3 sequences, approximately 8% of them present only once. Sequencing used PBMCs, obtained more than 40 days after the first yellow fever vaccination. The receptors were gathered from a man younger than 30 who received the YFV17D yellow fever vaccine. Both conserved end residues are part of each CDR3.

length: 16
V: TRBV6-2/TRBV6-3
CDR3: CASSYSKGQGRYEQYF

length: 12
V: TRBV20-1
CDR3: CSALGMNTEAFF

length: 14
V: TRBV7-2
CDR3: CASSKSGVHSPLHF

length: 13
V: TRBV5-1
CDR3: CASSSGPSGEQFF

length: 14
V: TRBV4-3
CDR3: CASSSDRASQPQHF

length: 15
V: TRBV4-1
CDR3: CASSLRLAVTGELFF

length: 15
V: TRBV7-2
CDR3: CASSPIRGSNQPQHF

length: 13
V: TRBV12-3/TRBV12-4
CDR3: CASTLATGTELFF

length: 14
V: TRBV5-1
CDR3: CASSPMDYTDTQYF

length: 15
V: TRBV5-6
CDR3: CASSLLGATGNTIYF

length: 13
V: TRBV5-4
CDR3: CASSLALGDTQYF

length: 13
V: TRBV4-1
CDR3: CASSRDYGQPQHF

length: 14
V: TRBV5-1
CDR3: CASSPPGLKETQYF

length: 15
V: TRBV7-9
CDR3: CASSPTGMYYNEQFF

length: 14
V: TRBV5-1
CDR3: CASSASPVPYEQYF

length: 15
V: TRBV4-2
CDR3: CASSYTVGRAYEQYF

length: 13
V: TRBV28
CDR3: CASSSIPLYEQFF

length: 15
V: TRBV6-5
CDR3: CASSYSSRGDSPLHF

length: 13
V: TRBV12-3/TRBV12-4
CDR3: CASTLHGAGEAFF

length: 15
V: TRBV12-3/TRBV12-4
CDR3: CASGKGGTVNQPQHF

length: 15
V: TRBV10-3
CDR3: CAISEPGTGGFGYTF

length: 16
V: TRBV5-1
CDR3: CASSLGMGGGNNEQFF

length: 16
V: TRBV4-3
CDR3: CASSLEGPPHTVEAFF

length: 18
V: TRBV7-6
CDR3: CASSLVRQGPFSGNTIYF

length: 15
V: TRBV21-1
CDR3: CASSRDSGRGNAPHF

length: 16
V: TRBV4-3
CDR3: CASSQDSGVSGNTIYF

length: 13
V: TRBV5-1
CDR3: CASSFGLVNEQFF

length: 14
V: TRBV6-2/TRBV6-3
CDR3: CASSYSGRAETQYF

length: 17
V: TRBV7-9
CDR3: CASSSRTGEAGANVLTF

length: 13
V: TRBV30
CDR3: CAWRYSGITEAFF

length: 18
V: TRBV27
CDR3: CASSLKGAWTHWDSPLHF

length: 16
V: TRBV9
CDR3: CASSGEGGPYNSPLHF

length: 13
V: TRBV3-1
CDR3: CASSAGLYQPQHF

length: 14
V: TRBV5-1
CDR3: CASSSRDGLKEAFF

length: 14
V: TRBV7-9
CDR3: CAVGRQGPQETQYF

length: 13
V: TRBV29-1
CDR3: CSAGQGAINGYTF

length: 12
V: TRBV30
CDR3: CASQALSYEQYF

length: 14
V: TRBV29-1
CDR3: CSLRQGDNTGELFF